This TCR beta chain comes out of a study of T-cell memory formation after mild COVID-19. General study points: Pre-infection memory harbored some responding clones, suggesting cross-reactive memory joined.

This CDR3 is built from 15 residues. V lost 6 bases, J lost 3 bases, and 6 bases stayed unmatched. CDR1 MNHEY and CDR2 SVGEGT come from the germline V gene. Barcoded TCR alpha and TCR beta cDNA libraries with UMIs came from 5'RACE using constant-segment primers. TCRdb called the 5' RACE reads again in MiXCR, with one record for every CDR3 protein. The sample includes roughly 280,000 distinct CDR3 sequences, 16% of them seen just once. Turning to this clonotype: Its antigen is unknown.

The chain joins TRBV6-2 or TRBV6-3 to TRBJ2-3; 10 nucleotides match TRBD1. Sequencing was done on a sample of PBMCs or a T cell subset sorted from them (not recorded which). This TCR came from a man aged 18 to 30 who had mild COVID-19 (a few samples of this study predate the infection). Cell type and time point are not known. The CDR3 loop is CASRPGQGGTDTQYF. Here the CDR3 DNA reads TGTGCCAGCAGGCCAGGACAGGGGGGAACAGATACGCAGTATTTT.